These T cell receptor beta chains were read from a single sample in a study of T cell responses to AZD1222 COVID-19 vaccine. The data were produced by immunoSEQ multiplex PCR, yet TCRdb's version contains in-frame clones alone and is incomplete. The table lists about 50,000 clones, roughly three quarters of them singletons. The specimen was peripheral blood, collected 28 days after the second AZD1222 dose. These receptor sequences come from an adult who received the AZD1222 COVID-19 vaccine. The CDR3 runs from the conserved cysteine through the conserved F or W. The D gene is left open where the match is weak. Clone size, where shown, is once, few, many, or a class for clones that have expanded.

clone size,D gene,J gene,V gene,CDR3 protein,CDR3 DNA
.,.,TRBJ1-2,TRBV5-6,CASSLGVTYTF,TGTGCCAGCAGCTTGGGAGTCACTTACACCTTC
.,.,TRBJ1-2,TRBV3-1/TRBV3-2,CASSQGGADGYTF,TGTGCCAGCAGCCAAGGTGGGGCGGATGGCTACACCTTC
.,TRBD2,TRBJ2-3,TRBV6-2/TRBV6-3,CASSPGLAGGAADTQYF,TGTGCCAGCAGTCCGGGACTAGCGGGAGGTGCGGCAGATACGCAGTATTTT
.,TRBD1,TRBJ1-5,TRBV19,CASSIRQGVTYSNQPQHF,TGTGCCAGTAGTATACGACAGGGGGTTACCTATAGCAATCAGCCCCAGCATTTT
.,.,TRBJ1-1,TRBV19,CASSIVPGKGTEAFF,TGTGCCAGTAGTATAGTTCCAGGAAAGGGCACTGAAGCTTTCTTT
few,TRBD1,TRBJ1-6,TRBV19,CASGQGHNSPLHF,TGTGCCAGCGGACAGGGACATAATTCACCCCTCCACTTT
.,TRBD2,TRBJ2-2,TRBV11-2,CASSRGSGGNTGELFF,TGTGCCAGCAGCCGAGGGAGCGGGGGTAACACCGGGGAGCTGTTTTTT
.,TRBD1,TRBJ2-3,TRBV6-5,CASSYQDRGRDTQYF,TGTGCCAGCAGTTACCAGGACAGGGGGCGAGATACGCAGTATTTT
.,TRBD1,TRBJ2-1,TRBV24-1,CATSRQGGINEQFF,TGTGCCACCAGCAGACAGGGGGGAATAAATGAGCAGTTCTTC
once,TRBD1,TRBJ1-1,TRBV9,CASSQGANTEAFF,TGTGCCAGCAGCCAGGGGGCGAACACTGAAGCTTTCTTT
.,TRBD2,TRBJ2-1,TRBV6-6,CASSDSGRAFEQFF,TGTGCCAGCAGTGATAGCGGGAGGGCCTTTGAGCAGTTCTTC
.,.,TRBJ1-4,TRBV6-6,CASSYPQGPANEKLFF,TGTGCCAGCAGTTACCCCCAGGGGCCGGCTAATGAAAAACTGTTTTTT
.,TRBD1,TRBJ1-1,TRBV7-9,CASRPGQVGTEAFF,TGTGCCAGCAGACCCGGACAGGTCGGGACTGAAGCTTTCTTT
.,.,TRBJ2-3,TRBV10-3,CAISEGLQLTDTQYF,TGTGCCATCAGTGAAGGACTACAATTAACAGATACGCAGTATTTT
.,.,TRBJ1-1,TRBV27,CASSSGGTEAFF,TGTGCCAGCAGTTCGGGTGGCACTGAAGCTTTCTTT
.,TRBD1,TRBJ1-1,TRBV7-2,CASSWDSHNTEAFF,TGTGCCAGCAGCTGGGACAGCCACAACACTGAAGCTTTCTTT
.,TRBD1,TRBJ1-1,TRBV27,CASSPRDRGNTEAFF,TGTGCCAGCAGTCCCCGGGACAGGGGGAACACTGAAGCTTTCTTT
.,TRBD1,TRBJ1-2,TRBV5-4,CASSSSGQIYGYTF,TGTGCCAGCAGCTCCTCGGGACAGATTTATGGCTACACCTTC
.,.,TRBJ2-3,TRBV30,CAWSITDTQYF,TGTGCCTGGAGTATTACAGATACGCAGTATTTT
.,.,TRBJ2-6,TRBV27,CASSFMRGSGANVLTF,TGTGCCAGCAGTTTCATGCGTGGCTCTGGGGCCAACGTCCTGACTTTC
.,.,TRBJ2-5,TRBV19,CASSMPGRGLVTQYF,TGTGCCAGTAGTATGCCCGGGCGGGGACTGGTGACCCAGTACTTC
once,.,TRBJ1-2,TRBV6-5,CASSYSRADLGYGYTF,TGTGCCAGCAGTTACTCGAGGGCAGACCTTGGGTATGGCTACACCTTC